These 13 T cell receptor beta chains share one sample of origin, sequenced in a study of shared T cell receptors in the human thymus. TCRdb keeps only in-frame clones here, not all; method: immunoSEQ multiplex PCR. Among approximately 660,000 clones listed, approximately 87% were seen once. These same records also appear under a second study, on human thymus T cells.

Sequenced input: thymocytes. Receptors originate from a boy less than two years old with a congenital heart defect.

This clone was recorded a few times. This chain uses TRBV9 with TRBJ2-1; a possible D gene is TRBD2 (5 bases). Deletions cut 0 bases from V and 8 bases from J, with 15 bases between. CDR3 size: 15 residues. The germline CDR1 and CDR2 sequences are SGDLS and YYNGEE. The CDR3 DNA reads TGTGCCAGCAGCGTAGATGGCGGAGCGAGGGATGAGCAGTTCTTC. It encodes CASSVDGGARDEQFF.

This clone has just one count. V is TRBV5-4 and J is TRBJ1-1; TRBD1 matches at 11 bases. Looked up from germline, CDR1 is SGHNT and CDR2 is YYREEE (reference sequence). The J segment lost 4 bases and the V segment lost 1 base, leaving 9 bases of the junction unmatched. This CDR3 region has 17 residues. CDR3 bases: TGTGCCAGCAGCTTGCTGGACAGGGGGCCCAGGGCCACTGAAGCTTTCTTT. It yields the protein CASSLLDRGPRATEAFF.

This clone appeared a single time. This chain connects TRBV7-2 to TRBJ2-1, with D possibly TRBD1 on 5 matching bases. Germline V gene data show CDR1 as SGHTA and CDR2 as FQGNSA. The CDR3 has 16 amino acids. The V end was cut by 0 bases, the J end by 6 bases, with 15 bases between. The CDR3 nucleotides are TGTGCCAGCAGCTTAGCAGCCCCTAGACAGTGCAATGAGCAGTTCTTC. Translation gives CASSLAAPRQCNEQFF.

The V and J genes are TRBV20-1 and TRBJ2-5; 7 bases fit TRBD2. This CDR3 has 11 amino acids. Unmatched junction bases numbered 3, after V lost 7 bases and J lost 4 bases. Germline V gene lookup returns CDR1 DFQATT and CDR2 SNEGSKA (reference sequence). This CDR3 reads CSGASGETQYF. CDR3 bases: TGCAGTGGGGCTAGCGGAGAGACCCAGTACTTC.

The genes are TRBV27 and TRBJ2-3; 7 nucleotides match TRBD2. The CDR3 runs 18 residues. V trimming: 2 bases; J trimming: 4 bases; junction bases outside the gene matches: 15. The germline CDR1 and CDR2 sequences are MNHEY and SMNVEV (reference sequence). This CDR3 is CASSLEGAGTNGADTQYF. For the CDR3, the DNA is TGTGCCAGCAGTTTAGAAGGGGCCGGGACTAACGGCGCAGATACGCAGTATTTT.

This clone was counted a few times. V is TRBV15 and J is TRBJ2-7, with D maybe TRBD1 (5 bases). Germline values: CDR1 LNHNV, CDR2 YYDKDF (reference sequence). Trimming stripped 0 bases from V and 2 bases from J, with 11 bases between. The CDR3 length is 15 residues. CDR3 sequence: CATSRDGAPTYEQYF. The CDR3 DNA follows: TGTGCCACCAGCAGAGATGGGGCGCCTACCTACGAGCAGTACTTC.

The V call is TRBV27, the J call TRBJ2-1, with TRBD2 identical over 13 bases. Germline lookup yields CDR1 MNHEY and CDR2 SMNVEV (reference sequence). This CDR3 is built from 17 residues. The ends lost 9 bases at V and 5 bases at J; junction bases unmatched: 13. The CDR3 DNA reads as TGTGCCAGTAAAACTTCCGGGACTAGCGGGACCCACAATGAGCAGTTCTTC. Translated: CASKTSGTSGTHNEQFF.

The rearrangement joins TRBV19 to TRBJ1-2, with D tentatively TRBD1 (5 bases). The V gene lost 5 bases and the J gene lost 3 bases, with 16 bases spanning the gap. CDR3 length: 15 residues. Germline V gene lookup returns CDR1 LNHDA and CDR2 SQIVND (reference sequence). As DNA, the CDR3 is TGTGCCAGTAGTCCCCGGGGGGTTGGGCACTATGGCTACACCTTC. As protein: CASSPRGVGHYGYTF.

This clone came up once. V and J are TRBV4-1 and TRBJ2-7; 12 bases fit TRBD2. The germline V gene has CDR1 MGHRA and CDR2 YSYEKL. The CDR3 has 19 amino acids. After removal of 4 bases from V and 3 bases from J, the junction contained 16 bases not matched to a gene. The CDR3 loop reads CASSPPTSGRMGRDYEQYF. Here the CDR3 DNA reads TGCGCCAGCAGCCCCCCGACTAGCGGGAGAATGGGGAGAGACTACGAGCAGTACTTC.

This clone was recorded once. This CDR3 is CASSQGLLGGETQYF. CDR3 DNA: TGCGCCAGCAGCCAAGGCCTCCTTGGGGGGGAGACCCAGTACTTC. This sequence joins TRBV4-1 and TRBJ2-5; possible D gene TRBD2, 6 bases. The CDR3 covers 15 residues. V lost 1 base and J lost 5, with 14 bases in between. Germline V gene sequence: CDR1 MGHRA, CDR2 YSYEKL.

The chain combines TRBV4-3 with TRBJ2-7, with D tentatively TRBD1 (6 bases). Trimming took 0 bases from V and 3 from J, leaving 12 bases between them. CDR1 is LGHNA, CDR2 YSLEER, per germline. This CDR3 is built from 15 residues. The CDR3 DNA reads TGCGCCAGCAGCCAAGACCACAGGGCCCACTACGAGCAGTACTTC. Translation: CASSQDHRAHYEQYF.

J is TRBJ2-1 and V is TRBV6-1; 7 bases agree with TRBD1. V lost 6 bases to trimming and J lost 4 bases; unmatched junction nucleotides: 3. The germline V gene encodes CDR1 MNHNS and CDR2 SASEGT. This CDR3 region has 13 residues. The CDR3 region is CASSGQDYNEQFF. As DNA, the CDR3 is TGTGCCAGCAGCGGACAGGATTACAATGAGCAGTTCTTC.

The chain joins TRBV5-1 to TRBJ1-2; tentatively, D is TRBD1 (6 bases). V shed 4 bases and J shed 2 bases, with 12 bases lying between them. Germline values: CDR1 SGHRS, CDR2 YFSETQ. CDR3 length: 14 residues. The CDR3 is CASSTQGRNYGYTF. In DNA form, the CDR3 reads TGCGCCAGCAGCACACAGGGCCGGAACTATGGCTACACCTTC.